Presented here are 20 T cell receptor beta chains from one specimen sequenced in a study of OX40 agonist ivuxolimab in advanced cancers. Only in-frame clones appear in the TCRdb table, and some are missing; sequencing was by immunoSEQ multiplex PCR. The repertoire holds 73,000 or so clones, roughly 86% seen once, with less than 0.9% in the top ten. Sequencing was performed on CD4+ or CD8+ T cells sorted from blood, taken in a trial of the OX40 agonist ivuxolimab. These receptors were taken from an adult with an advanced solid tumor such as melanoma, head and neck, liver or kidney cancer.

In this sample, this clone turned up once. The V call is TRBV6-5, the J call TRBJ1-1, with TRBD1 identical over 8 bases. This CDR3 comprises 14 residues. Unmatched junction bases numbered 8, after V lost 7 bases and J lost 4 bases. Germline CDR1 is MNHEY and CDR2 is SVGAGI. CDR3: CASTRQGMGTEAFF. The CDR3 DNA reads as TGTGCCAGCACCAGACAGGGGATGGGCACTGAAGCTTTCTTT.

The rearrangement links TRBV6-5 to TRBJ1-3; 7 bases align to TRBD1. The CDR3 sequence is 15 residues long. The junction had 5 bases not matched to a gene; V was cut back by 2 bases and J by 4 bases. CDR1 MNHEY and CDR2 SVGAGI come from the germline V gene. The CDR3 is CASSYDRAEGNTIYF. The CDR3 bases are TGTGCCAGCAGTTACGACAGGGCTGAAGGAAACACCATATATTTT.

This sequence joins TRBV5-6 and TRBJ2-3; D tentatively reads TRBD1 or TRBD2 (5 bases each). This CDR3 region has 12 residues. Trimming took 8 bases from V and 4 from J, leaving 11 bases between them. The germline V gene has CDR1 SGHDT and CDR2 YYEEEE. The CDR3 DNA is TGTGCCAGTTCCCGGGGCCCAGATACGCAGTATTTT. Protein product: CASSRGPDTQYF.

This clone was counted once. This chain joins TRBV29-1 and TRBJ2-5; unclear D gene. Germline CDR1 is SQVTM and CDR2 is ANQGSEA. Trimming took 3 bases from V and 4 from J, leaving 6 bases between them. CDR3 length: 11 residues. The CDR3 loop is CSVEIGETQYF. In nucleotides, the CDR3 is TGCAGCGTTGAGATCGGAGAGACCCAGTACTTC. The complete variable domain, with remaining parts taken from reference TRBV29-1 and TRBJ2-5, reads SAVISQKPSRDICQRGTSLTIQCQVDSQVTMMFWYRQQPGQSLTLIATANQGSEATYESGFVIDKFPISRPNLTFSTLTVSNMSPEDSSIYLCSVEIGETQYFGPGTRLLVL.

The chain employs TRBV2 and TRBJ2-1, with TRBD2 matching 11 bases. V lost 7 bases to trimming and J lost 9 bases; unmatched junction nucleotides: 20. This CDR3 region has 18 residues. The germline CDR1 and CDR2 sequences are SNHLY and FYNNEI. The CDR3 here is CASKEVIAGGQRRGEQFF. The DNA for the CDR3 is TGTGCCAGCAAAGAGGTTATAGCGGGGGGGCAAAGGAGAGGTGAGCAGTTCTTC.

A note on this clone: Relative to the germline gene, one junction end is altered; a read error may explain this. CDR3 nucleotides: TGTGCTAGCAGCTTAGCGGGAGATTACAATGAGCAGTTCTTC. Translation gives CASSLAGDYNEQFF. This sequence joins TRBV7-7 and TRBJ2-1; 9 bases line up with TRBD2. This CDR3 is 14 amino acids long. Germline V gene lookup returns CDR1 SSHAT and CDR2 FNYEAQ (reference sequence).

The J gene is TRBJ1-1, the V gene TRBV2; TRBD1 agrees at 9 bases. This CDR3 region has 14 residues. The V gene end was trimmed by 5 bases and the J gene end by 4 bases; junction bases not matched to a gene: 5. The germline CDR1 and CDR2 sequences are SNHLY and FYNNEI. The CDR3 DNA sequence: TGTGCCAGCAGTCGGGACAGGGTGGCCACTGAAGCTTTCTTT. Its protein is CASSRDRVATEAFF.

V and J are TRBV5-4 and TRBJ1-2; D is perhaps TRBD1 (5 bases). This CDR3 region has 15 residues. The germline CDR1 and CDR2 sequences are SGHNT and YYREEE (reference sequence). V dropped 0 bases and J dropped 0 bases, with 9 bases sitting between them. Written as DNA, the CDR3 is TGTGCCAGCAGCTTGGAGGCAGGGTCTAACTATGGCTACACCTTC. Translated: CASSLEAGSNYGYTF.

CDR3 bases: TGTGCCAGCAGCTTTGGGGGATCCTACAATGAGCAGTTCTTC. This encodes CASSFGGSYNEQFF. V is TRBV11-3 and J is TRBJ2-1; D could derive from TRBD1 or TRBD2 (5 bases each). The germline V gene encodes CDR1 SGHNT and CDR2 YENEEA. The CDR3 loop spans 14 amino acids. V was pared by 3 bases and J by 1 base, with 7 bases between.

This chain links TRBV19 with TRBJ1-2, with D possibly matching TRBD1 (6 bases). This CDR3 is built from 15 residues. Looked up from germline, CDR1 is LNHDA and CDR2 is SQIVND (reference sequence). V gave up 9 bases and J gave up 3 bases, with 20 bases separating them. CDR3 in DNA: TGTGCCAGCGCCTCCGGAACAGGGACCGACTATGGCTACACCTTC. This sequence encodes CASASGTGTDYGYTF.

The chain couples TRBV21-1 to TRBJ1-2. TRBV21-1 is marked as a pseudogene. The CDR3 is made up of 12 amino acids. For the CDR3, the DNA is TGTGCCAGCAGCAAAGAGGCGGGTGGCTACACCTTC. Protein sequence: CASSKEAGGYTF.

The gene calls are TRBV19 and TRBJ2-2, with D perhaps matching TRBD2 (6 bases). Deletions cut 8 bases from V and 4 bases from J, with 17 bases between. Germline V gene sequence: CDR1 LNHDA, CDR2 SQIVND (reference sequence). The CDR3 is 15 amino acids. The CDR3 protein is CASGVGSFGTGELFF. CDR3 coding DNA: TGTGCCAGTGGGGTCGGGAGTTTCGGCACCGGGGAGCTGTTTTTT.

The chain recombines TRBV30 with TRBJ1-5; perhaps TRBD1 as D (6 bases). The CDR3 consists of 15 residues. The V end lost 1 base, the J end lost 4 bases, and 14 bases lay between the germline ends. CDR1 and CDR2 from the germline V gene are GTSNPN and SVGIG (reference sequence). The DNA of the CDR3 is TGTGCCTGGAGTGCCGCGGGGACAACTAATCAGCCCCAGCATTTT. The encoded protein is CAWSAAGTTNQPQHF. The full variable domain, in which reference TRBV30 and TRBJ1-5 provide the parts outside the CDR3, is SQTIHQWPATLVQPVGSPLSLECTVEGTSNPNLYWYRQAAGRGLQLLFYSVGIGQISSEVPQNLSASRPQDRQFILSSKKLLLSDSGFYLCAWSAAGTTNQPQHFGDGTRLSIL.

This clone was counted a single time. The rearrangement joins TRBV5-1 to TRBJ1-4; 10 bases are a match to TRBD1. This CDR3 is 15 amino acids long. Germline V lookup: CDR1 SGHRS, CDR2 YFSETQ. Germline trimming cut 3 bases from V and 8 bases from J; bases unmatched to any gene: 7. The CDR3 coding sequence is TGCGCCAGCAGCTCCTTGGACAGGGGGGTCGAAAAACTGTTTTTT. It encodes CASSSLDRGVEKLFF.

The chain is built from TRBV7-8 and TRBJ2-2; D uncertain. Trimming stripped 4 bases from V and 2 bases from J, with 5 bases between. This CDR3 is 13 amino acids long. Germline CDR1 SGHVS, CDR2 FQNEAQ. The CDR3 sequence is CASSSHNTGELFF. The CDR3 bases are TGTGCCAGCAGCTCCCACAACACCGGGGAGCTGTTTTTT.

The chain links TRBV9 to TRBJ2-1; 7 bases agree with TRBD1. The germline V gene has CDR1 SGDLS and CDR2 YYNGEE. Germline trimming cut 0 bases from V and 6 bases from J; bases unmatched to any gene: 3. CDR3 length equals 14 residues. Written as DNA, the CDR3 is TGTGCCAGCAGCGTAGTTACAGGGGTCAATGAGCAGTTCTTC. It is translated as CASSVVTGVNEQFF.

The CDR3 sequence is CASSEAKVRRNTEAFF. The CDR3 nucleotides read TGTGCCAGCAGTGAAGCGAAAGTCAGAAGGAACACTGAAGCTTTCTTT. V is TRBV6-1 and J is TRBJ1-1; D is undetermined. The CDR3 contains 16 residues. The V gene's germline CDR1 is MNHNS and CDR2 SASEGT. V shed 0 bases and J shed 1 base, with 12 bases lying between them.

This chain joins TRBV19 and TRBJ2-1; weak D call: TRBD2 (6 bases). This CDR3 has 15 residues. Germline V gene lookup returns CDR1 LNHDA and CDR2 SQIVND (reference sequence). V lost 10 bases and J lost 4, with 20 bases in between. The CDR3 coding sequence is TGTGCCACTTCACGAACCGGGACTGGTTACAATGAGCAGTTCTTC. This encodes CATSRTGTGYNEQFF.

The V and J genes are TRBV19 and TRBJ2-3; maybe TRBD2 (5 bases). V dropped 1 base and J dropped 0 bases, with 11 bases sitting between them. The V gene's germline CDR1 is LNHDA and CDR2 SQIVND (reference sequence). CDR3 length: 16 amino acids. This chain's CDR3 is CASSIATGISTDTQYF. In DNA, the CDR3 is TGTGCCAGTAGTATAGCGACGGGAATAAGCACAGATACGCAGTATTTT.

CDR3 region: CASSSGVYEQYF. The CDR3 bases are TGTGCCAGCAGCTCAGGGGTGTACGAGCAGTACTTC. The chain is built from TRBV7-9 and TRBJ2-7, with D perhaps TRBD1 (6 bases). This CDR3 is built from 12 residues. Trimming removed 4 bases at V and 4 bases at J, with 8 bases between. Per germline, CDR1 SEHNR and CDR2 FQNEAQ (reference sequence).